The clone carrying this T cell receptor beta chain came up once. The antigen remains undetermined. The data were obtained in a study of T cell responses to AZD1222 COVID-19 vaccine. Second-dose schedules of about 4 or about 12 weeks were combined. Profiling relied on immunoSEQ multiplex PCR, and the TCRdb table lists in-frame clones only, not all of them. The sample shows over 75,000 clones, roughly nine tenths of them seen only once. CDR3 size: 14 residues. Trimming stripped 0 bases from V and 10 bases from J, with 12 bases between. In germline, CDR1 is ENHRY, CDR2 SYGVKD. Study results and caveats: Of the AZD1222 recipients, only 5 to 7 were seropositive at baseline. Spike-specific TCRs gained breadth and depth after people received two AZD1222 doses. None of the repertoires were sampled until the peak T cell response had passed.

The sample was peripheral blood, taken 28 days after the second AZD1222 dose. The TCR comes from an adult who received the AZD1222 COVID-19 vaccine. The chain carries TRBV10-3 and TRBJ1-4, with a possible D match to TRBD1 (5 bases). The CDR3 DNA reads TGTGCCATCAGTGAGTCGAGGGGCGGTGCAAAACTGTTTTTT. Residues: CAISESRGGAKLFF.